This T cell receptor beta chain emerged from a study of blood T cell repertoires in COVID-19. About the study: Samples came from the United States, Italy and Spain, spanning acute and convalescent COVID-19. The analysed material was cDNA or gDNA that came from T cells, B-cell-depleted T cells, or PBMCs.

V was shortened by 4 bases and J by 0 bases, with 4 bases between the two germline ends. The CDR3 consists of 13 residues. The repertoire was sequenced with immunoSEQ multiplex PCR; TCRdb's copy has only in-frame clones and lacks some. Of 410,000 or so clones listed, about 88% were seen once; the top ten hold about 1.6%. Patients from Seattle were sampled longitudinally, starting during active infection. This receptor was identified in a woman in her forties with COVID-19, enrolled during active disease. Sequencing input: peripheral blood. This rearrangement joins TRBV12-3 or TRBV12-4 to TRBJ1-3; D ambiguous. CDR3 region: CASSSSSGNTIYF. The CDR3 region has the DNA TGTGCCAGCAGTTCTAGCTCTGGAAACACCATATATTTT.